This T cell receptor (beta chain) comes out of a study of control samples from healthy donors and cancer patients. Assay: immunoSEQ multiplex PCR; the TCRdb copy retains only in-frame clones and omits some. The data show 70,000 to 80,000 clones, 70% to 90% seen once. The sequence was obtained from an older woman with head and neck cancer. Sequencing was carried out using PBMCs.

CDR3 in DNA: TGTGCCAGCAGGGGCTCTGGAAACACCATATATTTT. This translates into CASRGSGNTIYF. The chain carries TRBV25-1 and TRBJ1-3; D is unresolved. CDR1 is MGHDK, CDR2 SYGVNS, per germline. CDR3 length equals 12 residues. The V end lost 6 bases, the J end lost 0 bases, and 3 bases lay between the germline ends.